Below, 20 T cell receptor beta chains from the same sample are listed, as sequenced in a study of molecular identifiers for immune sequencing clone quantification. TCRdb redid the calling of the PCR reads with MiXCR, one entry per CDR3 protein. In the table there are approximately 630,000 distinct CDR3 sequences, 25% of which are singletons. Material for sequencing was naive CD8+ T cells from blood, with Jurkat cell RNA spiked in. The subset was: FACS-sorted CD8+CD4-CCR7+CD45RA+ naive T cells. These receptor sequences come from a human donor in good health. Some libraries in this study had Jurkat cell RNA spiked in.

Comment on this clonotype: Here the CDR3 omits its conserved ending phenylalanine or tryptophan, so a read error is the likely source. The CDR3 DNA follows: TGTGCCAGCAGCATACCCGGGGGCCTGTACAAAGATACGCAGTATCTT. Translated: CASSIPGGLYKDTQYL. The chain has TRBV7-9 and TRBJ2-3; D assignment may be TRBD1 or TRBD2 (6 bases each). Trimming cost V 5 bases and J 5 bases, with 20 bases left between them. This CDR3 spans 16 amino acids. CDR1 and CDR2 (germline): SEHNR, FQNEAQ (reference sequence).

This clonotype was found many times. This sequence joins TRBV28 and TRBJ1-1; TRBD1 might be the D (5 bases). Trimming took off 10 bases at V and 2 bases at J, with 20 bases between the two ends. From germline, CDR1 is MDHEN and CDR2 SYDVKM. This CDR3 spans 15 amino acids. This chain's CDR3 is CATSVGQDLNTEAFF. For the CDR3, the DNA is TGTGCCACCTCCGTCGGACAAGACCTAAACACTGAAGCTTTCTTT.

In this sample, this clonotype turned up many times. V and J are TRBV29-1 and TRBJ2-7; D is unclear. The CDR3 length is 14 residues. The germline V gene encodes CDR1 SQVTM and CDR2 ANQGSEA. Trimming removed 7 bases at V and 0 bases at J, with 16 bases between. The CDR3 loop is CSAAGWGSSYEQYF. The CDR3 nucleotides read TGCAGCGCCGCCGGCTGGGGAAGCTCCTACGAGCAGTACTTC.

Remarks on this clonotype: A read error may be the cause here, since a much bigger clone is one base away. Written as DNA, the CDR3 is TGCAGCGTTGGACTAGCGGGTCCGACCGGGGAGCTGGTTTTT. This sequence encodes CSVGLAGPTGELVF. V is TRBV29-1 and J is TRBJ2-2; TRBD2 aligns across 10 bases. This CDR3 is built from 14 residues. Germline V gives CDR1 SQVTM, CDR2 ANQGSEA.

This clonotype came up a few times. The chain is built from TRBV6-5 and TRBJ2-2; perhaps TRBD1 as D (6 bases). The germline gives CDR1 MNHEY, CDR2 SVGAGI. V shed 5 bases and J shed 1 base, with 11 bases lying between them. CDR3 length: 15 residues. The CDR3 loop reads CASSPRQVNTGELFF. CDR3 DNA sequence: TGTGCCAGCAGTCCCCGACAGGTGAACACCGGGGAGCTGTTTTTT.

Concerning this clonotype itself: Sequence at one end of the junction differs from germline and may be a read error. V is TRBV19 and J is TRBJ2-3, with D possibly matching TRBD1 (5 bases). Germline V CDR1 and CDR2: LNHDA, SQIVND (reference sequence). The CDR3 spans 14 residues. CDR3: CASSMGIYTGTQYF. The CDR3 DNA sequence: TGTGCCAGTAGTATGGGGATATACACAGGTACGCAGTATTTT.

This clonotype has just a few counts. The chain uses TRBV4-1 and TRBJ1-1; D is uncertain. Germline CDR1 and CDR2: MGHRA and YSYEKL. V lost 4 bases to trimming and J lost 1 base, with 10 bases between them. The CDR3 loop spans 14 amino acids. This chain's CDR3 is CASSLRTPNTEAFF. CDR3 DNA: TGCGCCAGCAGCCTGAGAACACCGAACACTGAAGCTTTCTTT.

J is TRBJ2-3 and V is TRBV27; D is uncertain. V lost 0 bases and J lost 3, with 10 bases in between. The CDR3 covers 15 residues. CDR1 MNHEY and CDR2 SMNVEV come from the germline V gene (reference sequence). The DNA for the CDR3 is TGTGCCAGCAGTTTATCTGGGATTGTTACAGATACGCAGTATTTT. Protein sequence: CASSLSGIVTDTQYF.

V usage is TRBV27 and J usage is TRBJ2-7, with TRBD2 matching 13 bases. Unmatched junction bases numbered 6, after V lost 6 bases and J lost 4 bases. Germline CDR1 MNHEY, CDR2 SMNVEV (reference sequence). The CDR3 is 15 residues long. The CDR3, as DNA: TGTGCCAGCAGCCCGACTAGCGGGAGGTTTTACGAGCAGTACTTC. It is translated as CASSPTSGRFYEQYF.

This clonotype was detected ten times or more. This chain joins TRBV10-1 and TRBJ2-1; the D is unclear. Germline assignment: CDR1 WNHNN and CDR2 SYGVQD (reference sequence). This CDR3 has 14 amino acids. V was shortened by 0 bases and J by 5 bases, with 8 bases between the two germline ends. The chain's CDR3 is CASSESPTHNEQFF. The CDR3 coding sequence is TGCGCCAGCAGTGAGTCCCCGACCCACAATGAGCAGTTCTTC.

This clonotype was picked up a small number of times. The chain joins TRBV7-6 to TRBJ1-1, with 8 bases lining up with TRBD1. The V segment lost 4 bases and the J segment 4 bases; nucleotides outside the gene matches: 11. Germline-derived CDR1 and CDR2 are SGHVS and FNYEAQ. The length of the CDR3 is 16 residues. CDR3 DNA sequence: TGTGCCAGCAGCTCAGCCCAGGGGGCCAGGGGCACTGAAGCTTTCTTT. Protein: CASSSAQGARGTEAFF. The complete variable domain, with remaining parts taken from reference TRBV7-6 and TRBJ1-1, reads GAGVSQSPRYKVTKRGQDVALRCDPISGHVSLYWYRQALGQGPEFLTYFNYEAQQDKSGLPNDRFSAERPEGSISTLTIQRTEQRDSAMYRCASSSAQGARGTEAFFGQGTRLTVV.

Note on this clonotype: Just one base apart from a much larger clone, this may be a read error. The V gene is TRBV13, the J gene TRBJ1-4; 10 bases line up with TRBD1. The CDR3 is 15 residues long. Trimming took 5 bases from V and 8 from J; bases not matched to a gene: 8. In germline, CDR1 is PRHDT, CDR2 FYEKMQ (reference sequence). CDR3 in amino acids: CASSVGTGDLEKLFF. CDR3 DNA: TGTGCCAGCAGCGTCGGGACAGGGGATTTAGAAAAACTGTTTTTT. The full variable domain, with the rest looked up from reference TRBV13 and TRBJ1-4, is AAGVIQSPRHLIKEKRETATLKCYPIPRHDTVYWYQQGPGQDPQFLISFYEKMQSDKGSIPDRFSAQQFSDYHSELNMSSLELGDSALYFCASSVGTGDLEKLFFGSGTQLSVL.

There are many counts of this clonotype. The chain employs TRBV28 and TRBJ1-1; 8 positions match TRBD1. Germline V gene sequence: CDR1 MDHEN, CDR2 SYDVKM. CDR3 length: 13 amino acids. Trimming cost V 5 bases and J 4 bases; bases outside gene matches: 3. CDR3 DNA sequence: TGTGCCAGCAGTGAACAGGGGGGCACTGAAGCTTTCTTT. Translating gives CASSEQGGTEAFF. Drawing the rest from reference TRBV28 and TRBJ1-1, the complete variable domain is DVKVTQSSRYLVKRTGEKVFLECVQDMDHENMFWYRQDPGLGLRLIYFSYDVKMKEKGDIPEGYSVSREKKERFSLILESASTNQTSMYLCASSEQGGTEAFFGQGTRLTVV.

This clonotype was counted ten times or more. The chain has TRBV20-1 and TRBJ2-1; 8 nucleotides line up with TRBD2. Germline CDR1 and CDR2: DFQATT and SNEGSKA (reference sequence). The trim removed 2 bases at V and 6 bases at J, leaving 9 bases unmatched. There are 15 residues in the CDR3. CDR3 region: CSARWDGRAINEQFF. CDR3 DNA sequence: TGCAGTGCTAGATGGGACGGGAGGGCCATCAATGAGCAGTTCTTC.

This clonotype was counted a few times. V usage is TRBV27 and J usage is TRBJ1-1; D remains ambiguous. Germline V gene data show CDR1 as MNHEY and CDR2 as SMNVEV (reference sequence). The length of the CDR3 is 17 residues. Trimming took off 7 bases at V and 2 bases at J, with 23 bases between the two ends. The CDR3 DNA reads TGTGCCAGCACCCCCCAAGGAGTCTTTCGAGCTAACACTGAAGCTTTCTTT. The encoded protein is CASTPQGVFRANTEAFF.

This clonotype was counted only a few times. This chain uses TRBV27 with TRBJ1-1; unclear D gene. Trimming stripped 1 base from V and 2 bases from J, with 11 bases between. This CDR3 spans 15 amino acids. Germline CDR1 is MNHEY and CDR2 is SMNVEV (reference sequence). The chain's CDR3 is CASSLYFSSNTEAFF. The CDR3 DNA is TGTGCCAGCAGTTTATATTTCAGCTCCAACACTGAAGCTTTCTTT.

This clonotype was seen a handful of times. The gene calls are TRBV14 and TRBJ2-7; no reliable D call. CDR1 is SGHDN and CDR2 is FVKESK in the germline V gene. The V end was cut by 0 bases, the J end by 3 bases, with 9 bases between. The CDR3 is 14 residues long. The CDR3 DNA sequence: TGTGCCAGCAGCCAAGATCCCAGAGGCTACGAGCAGTACTTC. It translates to CASSQDPRGYEQYF.

Comment on this clonotype: A much larger clonotype is one base distant, so this may be a read error. The conserved final phenylalanine or tryptophan is absent from the CDR3, which likely points to a read error. The chain recombines TRBV25-1 with TRBJ2-7; D remains ambiguous. V shed 2 bases and J shed 3 bases, with 8 bases lying between them. The CDR3 runs to 13 residues. The germline gives CDR1 MGHDK, CDR2 SYGVNS. The CDR3 DNA is TGTGCCAGCAGTGAACCCGCTAGCTACGAGCAGTACCTC. Translation: CASSEPASYEQYL.

The chain links TRBV5-4 to TRBJ1-4; 9 nucleotides match TRBD1. V dropped 3 bases and J dropped 6; count of bases not matched to a gene: 3. The CDR3 contains 14 residues. The germline V gene encodes CDR1 SGHNT and CDR2 YYREEE (reference sequence). CDR3 region: CASSSGQGYEKLFF. CDR3 bases: TGTGCCAGCAGCTCGGGACAGGGTTATGAAAAACTGTTTTTT.

Details on this clonotype: A single base separates this from a much larger clone, so it may be a read error. The chain recombines TRBV9 with TRBJ2-3; D gene uncertain. CDR1 and CDR2 (germline): SGDLS, YYNGEE. The CDR3 is 13 residues long. The CDR3 loop reads CASSVVSTDAQYF. CDR3 nucleotide sequence: TGTGCCAGCAGCGTAGTAAGCACAGATGCGCAGTATTTT.